This T cell receptor (beta chain) was sequenced for a study of CD8+CD57+ T cells in acquired aplastic anemia. Background on the study: Recorded DNA amounts for sorted CD4+ and CD8+ cells had an average of approximately 3 ug. Findings and caveats of the study: Patients and controls had CD8+ Simpson's diversity values that were not significantly distinct.

Germline V lookup: CDR1 SNHLY, CDR2 FYNNEI. This CDR3 spans 13 amino acids. Trimming at V came to 6 bases and at J to 3 bases, leaving 3 bases not matched to a gene. As concerns this clonotype: The antigen remains undetermined.

The template for TCR beta VDJ and CDR3 sequence profiling was genomic DNA. TCRdb reprocessed the reads with MiXCR, giving one entry per CDR3 protein. This repertoire shows under 200,000 distinct CDR3 sequences, roughly 43% found once; its top ten account for approximately 3%. CD8+CD57+ cell expansion had been shown by flow cytometry in patients chosen for sequencing. All patients were therapy-naive when blood was sampled. Source material: sorted CD4+, CD8+, or CD8+CD57+ T cells (not recorded which) from PBMCs. V is TRBV2 and J is TRBJ1-1; 8 bases match TRBD1. The source is a human donor with aplastic anemia. The DNA for the CDR3 is TGTGCCAGCAGAGGACAGGGCTACACTGAAGCTTTCTTT. This sequence encodes CASRGQGYTEAFF.